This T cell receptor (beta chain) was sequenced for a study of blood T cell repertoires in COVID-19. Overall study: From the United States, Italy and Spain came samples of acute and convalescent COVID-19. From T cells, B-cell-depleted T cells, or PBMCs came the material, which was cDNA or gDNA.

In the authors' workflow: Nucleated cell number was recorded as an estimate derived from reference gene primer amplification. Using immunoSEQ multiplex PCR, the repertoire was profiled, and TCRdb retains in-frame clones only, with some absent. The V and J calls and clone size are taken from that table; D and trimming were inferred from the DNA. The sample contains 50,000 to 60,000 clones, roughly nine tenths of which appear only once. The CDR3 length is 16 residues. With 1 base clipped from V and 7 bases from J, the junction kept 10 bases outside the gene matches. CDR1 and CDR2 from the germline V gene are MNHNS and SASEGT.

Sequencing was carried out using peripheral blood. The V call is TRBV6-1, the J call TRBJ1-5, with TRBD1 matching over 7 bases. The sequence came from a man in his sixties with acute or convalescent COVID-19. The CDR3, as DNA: TGTGCCAGCAGTGAAGAATGGAGGGGGCGAGGGCAGCCCCAGCATTTT. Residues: CASSEEWRGRGQPQHF.